This TCR beta chain was retrieved from a study of identical twins. Study-level points and caveats: The abundant beta clonotypes from cord blood had fewer insertions, and memory repertoires had none of this. Findings came from cross-sectional statistics, without long-term follow-up of donors. A partial confounding effect on zero-insertion analyses could come from invariant MAIT and iNKT cells.

TCRdb independently ran MiXCR on the 5' RACE reads; one entry per CDR3 protein. This table holds under 350,000 distinct CDR3 sequences, more than 8% found once. Germline lookup yields CDR1 MNHEY and CDR2 SMNVEV (reference sequence). There are 12 residues in the CDR3. The V end was cut by 5 bases, the J end by 8 bases, with 9 bases between. This clonotype was seen repeatedly, ten times or more. The antigen remains unidentified. This sample was shared with a second study, whose subject was yellow fever vaccine responses in identical twins.

This clonotype originated in a young woman in good health. Input material: CD8+ T cells sorted from blood. This chain joins TRBV27 and TRBJ2-2, with D tentatively TRBD2 (6 bases). Written as DNA, the CDR3 is TGTGCCAGCAGTCCCGCGGGGGGGGAGCTGTTTTTT. Amino acids: CASSPAGGELFF.